Listed below are T cell receptor beta chains from one sample, sequenced in a study of T cell repertoires in cytomegalovirus infection. TCRdb redid the calling of the reads with MiXCR, one entry per CDR3 protein. This sample yields under 150,000 distinct CDR3 sequences, of which around 30% are seen a single time; around two fifths belongs to the top ten. The antigens of these receptors remain unknown. The starting material was CD8+ T cells from cultured PBMCs, obtained from culture after CMV antigen stimulation. All receptors come from a human donor in good health (CMV status not recorded). Some clones in this sample may be carry-over from other donors' samples. Each CDR3 is given with its conserved first and last residue. A D gene is named only where the DNA matches it firmly. Rows give clone size only sometimes, using once, few, many, or a class for an expanded clone.

abundance | j_gene | v_gene | d_gene | CDR3nt | CDR3aa
- | TRBJ2-7 | TRBV28 | - | TGTGCCAGCAGTTTCCATGGTCCTTCCTACGAGCAGTACTTC | CASSFHGPSYEQYF
- | TRBJ1-5 | TRBV7-8 | - | TGTGCCAGCAGCTTAGCGGTCGTAGGGGGCAATCAGCCCCAGCATTTT | CASSLAVVGGNQPQHF
few | TRBJ2-1 | TRBV27 | TRBD2 | TGTGCCAGCAGTTTATATTTTGGGGCGGGGGGGGTCTCGCAGTTCTTC | CASSLYFGAGGVSQFF
- | TRBJ1-3 | TRBV11-2 | - | TGTGCCAGCAGCTTAGGATCCCAGTTTAACACCATATATTTT | CASSLGSQFNTIYF
medium-sized | TRBJ2-1 | TRBV11-3 | - | TGTGCCAGCAGCTTAGATTGGGCTGGTGAGCAGTTCTTC | CASSLDWAGEQFF
many | TRBJ2-5 | TRBV7-2 | TRBD1 | TGTGCCAGCAGCCAGGGGACAGATTCGAGGAGAGAGACCCAGTACTTC | CASSQGTDSRRETQYF
many | TRBJ2-1 | TRBV7-6 | - | TGTGCCAGCAGCCGAAACAATGAGCAGTTCTTC | CASSRNNEQFF
- | TRBJ2-1 | TRBV7-6 | TRBD2 | TGTGCCAGCAGCCGACCTAGCGGGGGAGGCGAAAATGAGCAGTTCTTC | CASSRPSGGGENEQFF
once | TRBJ2-1 | TRBV6-1 | TRBD2 | TGTGCCAGCAGTGTGGCGGGGGGGCGGGATGAGCAGTTCTTC | CASSVAGGRDEQFF
few | TRBJ2-1 | TRBV7-9 | - | TGTGCCAGCAGCTTCCACAGCTCCTACAATGAGCAGTTCTTC | CASSFHSSYNEQFF
few | TRBJ2-3 | TRBV7-2 | - | TGTGCCAGCAGAGACGTTATGGGCGCAGATACGCAGTATTTT | CASRDVMGADTQYF
- | TRBJ2-3 | TRBV28 | TRBD2 | TGTGCCAGCAGTCTTCCCGGCGGGGGGGCCGTGGGAACAGATACGCAGTATTTT | CASSLPGGGAVGTDTQYF
- | TRBJ1-2 | TRBV19 | - | TGTGCCAGTAGTAGAGGGTTGAGCTACACCTTC | CASSRGLSYTF
- | TRBJ2-7 | TRBV27 | - | TGTGCCAGCAGTTTAAGCAGACGGGCAAACTCCTACAAGCAGTACTTC | CASSLSRRANSYKQYF
few | TRBJ2-7 | TRBV20-1 | TRBD1 | TGCAGTGCTAGAGGGACAGGGGCGCACTACGGGGGAGGCGAGCAGTACTTC | CSARGTGAHYGGGEQYF
many | TRBJ2-3 | TRBV27 | TRBD2 | TGTGCCAGCCGGGCGGGGGGTCCAGATACGCAGTATTTT | CASRAGGPDTQYF
- | TRBJ2-5 | TRBV9 | - | TGTGCCAGCAGCGTAGTCGGGACTCCACGGGAGACCCAGTACTTC | CASSVVGTPRETQYF
many | TRBJ2-2 | TRBV10-3 | - | TGTGCCACCAACGGGGACGTAGCAGTTTCCGGGGAGCTGTTTTTT | CATNGDVAVSGELFF
many | TRBJ1-1 | TRBV5-6 | - | TGTGCCAGCAGTTTAGGGGTTTTAACTGAAGCTTTCTTT | CASSLGVLTEAFF
many | TRBJ2-7 | TRBV7-6 | TRBD2 | TGTGCCAGCAGTTCAACCCCCGGACTAGCGGGACCCTACGAGCAGTACTTC | CASSSTPGLAGPYEQYF
few | TRBJ2-1 | TRBV20-1 | TRBD2 | TGCAGTGCTAGGGAGCCGGGGGGACCCTACAATGAGCAGTTCTTC | CSAREPGGPYNEQFF
few | TRBJ1-2 | TRBV7-9 | - | TGTGCCAGCAGCCTAAGATCTGGTATACTCGACTATGGCTACACCTTC | CASSLRSGILDYGYTF
many | TRBJ1-2 | TRBV4-3 | TRBD1 | TGCGCCAGCAGCCCCGGACAGGGAGAGTCGTACTATGGCTACACCTTC | CASSPGQGESYYGYTF
few | TRBJ2-4 | TRBV5-1 | - | TGCGCCAGCAGCTCGGGTTTTCGGGACATTCAGTACTTC | CASSSGFRDIQYF
- | TRBJ2-7 | TRBV27 | - | TGTGCCAGCAGTTTATCGGGAGCAGGGGTCTACGAGCAGTACTTC | CASSLSGAGVYEQYF
- | TRBJ2-2 | TRBV18 | - | TGTGCCAGCTCACCGGTAACCGGGGAGCTGTTTTTT | CASSPVTGELFF
few | TRBJ1-5 | TRBV20-1 | - | TGCAGTGCTTGGGGTGTGGGCAATTTCGGCAATCAGCCCCAGCATTTT | CSAWGVGNFGNQPQHF
- | TRBJ1-1 | TRBV7-6 | - | TGTGCCAGCAGCTTAGGGGGCCTGAGGACTGAAGCTTTCTTT | CASSLGGLRTEAFF
- | TRBJ2-7 | TRBV4-1 | TRBD1 | TGCGCCAGCAGCGCACAGGGGGCCAGGTACGAGCAGTACTTC | CASSAQGARYEQYF
- | TRBJ2-3 | TRBV5-6 | - | TGTGCCAGCAGCCCTGACCAGGGGCTCACTAGCACAGATACGCAGTATTTT | CASSPDQGLTSTDTQYF
- | TRBJ1-1 | TRBV6-5 | - | TGTGCCAGCAGTTACTCCCGGACACAGAACACTGAAGCTTTCTTT | CASSYSRTQNTEAFF
- | TRBJ1-5 | TRBV20-1 | TRBD1 | TGCAGTGCTAGAGATCGGACAGGAAATAGCAATCAGCCCCAGCATTTT | CSARDRTGNSNQPQHF
- | TRBJ1-5 | TRBV5-1 | - | TGCGCCAGCAGCTTGGCAGGGTGGTACAATCAGCCCCAGCATTTT | CASSLAGWYNQPQHF
- | TRBJ2-5 | TRBV11-1 | - | TGTGCCAGCAGCTTAGTGCAGAAAATTGCCCGACAAGAGACCCAGTACTTC | CASSLVQKIARQETQYF
- | TRBJ1-6 | TRBV27 | - | TGTGCCAGCAGTTTGGTCCGATCTCGAAATAATTCACCCCTCCACTTT | CASSLVRSRNNSPLHF
- | TRBJ1-1 | TRBV5-1 | - | TGCGCCAGCAGCTTGGAGTCCCGTAACACTGAAGCTTTCTTT | CASSLESRNTEAFF
few | TRBJ1-5 | TRBV12-5 | TRBD1 | TGTGCTAGTGGTTGGATGACAGGGACTTTCAATCAGCCCCAGCATTTT | CASGWMTGTFNQPQHF
- | TRBJ1-6 | TRBV4-2 | - | TGTGCCAGCAGCCAAGAGGGGGGCTCCTATAATTCACCCCTCCACTTT | CASSQEGGSYNSPLHF
- | TRBJ1-2 | TRBV6-5 | - | TGTGCCAGCAGTTACGAAGGAACCTATGGCTACACCTTC | CASSYEGTYGYTF
many | TRBJ2-5 | TRBV10-2 | TRBD2 | TGCGCCAGCAGTCGGACTAGCGGGCTTCAAGAGACCCAGTACTTC | CASSRTSGLQETQYF
- | TRBJ2-1 | TRBV19 | TRBD2 | TGTGCCAGCAGCGGGGAGGGCTACAATGAGCAGTTCTTC | CASSGEGYNEQFF
- | TRBJ1-6 | TRBV3-1 | - | TGTGCCAGCAGCCAAGAGGAAGGCTATAATTCACCCCTCCACTTT | CASSQEEGYNSPLHF
- | TRBJ2-3 | TRBV20-1 | TRBD2 | TGCAGTGCTAGAGGGCCCCGACTAGCGGTTACATGGGGAACAGATACGCAGTATTTT | CSARGPRLAVTWGTDTQYF
- | TRBJ1-1 | TRBV12-3/TRBV12-4 | TRBD1 | TGTGCCAGCAGTTCAGCCGGGACAGCCGCCGTGAACACTGAAGCTTTCTTT | CASSSAGTAAVNTEAFF
- | TRBJ1-6 | TRBV6-5 | - | TGTGCCAGCAGAATCAAGGGGTTTTTGAATTCACCCCTCCACTTT | CASRIKGFLNSPLHF
- | TRBJ2-7 | TRBV7-9 | TRBD1 | TGTGCCAGCAGCTTCTGGACAGGGGAAAACTACGAGCAGTACTTC | CASSFWTGENYEQYF